The 5 T cell receptor beta chains listed next were all sequenced from one sample in a study of CD8 T cells in ankylosing spondylitis. TCRdb passed the 5' RACE reads through MiXCR, listing each CDR3 protein once. Of 150,000 to 200,000 distinct CDR3 sequences detected, about 32% appear once; the ten largest clones hold 4.5% to 6%. Sequenced: synovial fluid, either unsorted or a sorted T cell fraction (not recorded which). The receptors here all came from a male donor with ankylosing spondylitis.

Many counts were recorded for this clonotype. The V call is TRBV7-9, the J call TRBJ1-1, with D possibly TRBD1 on 5 matching bases. Germline CDR1 reads SEHNR; CDR2 reads FQNEAQ (reference sequence). The ends were cut back, 0 bases at V and 1 base at J, with 6 bases in the middle. This CDR3 contains 14 residues. Written as DNA, the CDR3 is TGTGCCAGCAGCTTAGCAGGGGCGAACACTGAAGCTTTCTTT. Residues: CASSLAGANTEAFF.

This clonotype was seen only a few times. The chain joins TRBV11-3 to TRBJ2-1; 9 nucleotides align to TRBD1. Germline-derived CDR1 and CDR2 are SGHNT and YENEEA. CDR3 length: 15 residues. V dropped 1 base and J dropped 8; count of bases not matched to a gene: 6. CDR3 in amino acids: CASSLVEDRGYEQFF. CDR3 bases: TGTGCCAGCAGCTTAGTTGAGGACAGGGGATATGAGCAGTTCTTC.

The chain combines TRBV28 with TRBJ1-4, with D perhaps matching TRBD1 (5 bases). CDR3 length: 17 residues. Germline CDR1 MDHEN, CDR2 SYDVKM. Trimming took 2 bases from V and 5 from J, leaving 18 bases between them. CDR3 sequence reads: CASSLSTRDRGNEKLFF. CDR3 nucleotides: TGTGCCAGCAGTTTAAGCACCCGGGACCGAGGGAATGAAAAACTGTTTTTT.

The chain links TRBV5-6 to TRBJ1-2; TRBD1 matches 7 bases. CDR1 and CDR2 (germline): SGHDT, YYEEEE. The CDR3 loop spans 15 amino acids. V gave up 2 bases and J gave up 5 bases; unmatched junction bases: 9. The DNA for the CDR3 is TGTGCCAGCAGCTTTGGGCCCCAGGGGGGGTATGGCTACACCTTC. This codes for CASSFGPQGGYGYTF.

In its sample, this clonotype is medium-sized. The rearrangement links TRBV10-3 to TRBJ2-3; TRBD2 aligns across 8 bases. In germline, CDR1 is ENHRY, CDR2 SYGVKD. Germline trimming cut 9 bases from V and 4 bases from J; bases unmatched to any gene: 6. There are 13 residues in the CDR3. This CDR3 reads CAISPGLADTQYF. Written as DNA, the CDR3 is TGTGCCATTTCCCCGGGACTAGCAGATACGCAGTATTTT.